This T cell receptor beta chain originates from a study of T cells in Graves' hyperthyroidism and ophthalmopathy. Study-level findings and limits: Among clonotypes expanded in thyroid above 0.001, most were also found in blood.

Germline V gene lookup returns CDR1 SGDLS and CDR2 YYNGEE. The CDR3 length is 13 residues. Regions amplified from RNA transcripts were the TCR beta CDR3 regions. The HTBI primer set was used in a first-round RT-PCR of the TCR CDR3. TCRdb used MiXCR to reprocess the multiplex PCR reads, holding one entry per CDR3 protein. This sample has roughly 300,000 distinct CDR3 sequences, with roughly 13% found just once. This clonotype was picked up a small number of times. Its antigen is unidentified. An end of the junction does not agree with germline; a read error may underlie this. Hyperthyroidism, newly diagnosed and lasting under 2 months, affected patients aged 18 to 65. Diagnosing involved the use of clinical symptoms, serum thyroxine and TRAb, thyroid ultrasound and orbital computed tomography. About 10 ml fresh peripheral blood yielded the PBMCs.

The source material was blood. This clonotype was obtained from a woman aged 25 to 39 with Graves' hyperthyroidism. The chain recombines TRBV9 with TRBJ2-7, with D perhaps matching TRBD1 or TRBD2 (5 bases each). Written as DNA, the CDR3 is TGTGCCAGCAGCCCTTCGACAGACTACAAGCAGTACTTC. Translating gives CASSPSTDYKQYF.